The sample holds many counts of the clone carrying this T cell receptor (beta chain). Its matching antigen is unknown. CDR3 size: 16 residues. The trim removed 8 bases at V and 1 base at J, leaving 10 bases unmatched. A universal primer site was created by template switching, with the cDNA bearing unique molecular identifiers. One entry per CDR3 protein, called by TCRdb with MiXCR from the 5' RACE reads. This table holds 250,000 to 300,000 distinct CDR3 sequences, approximately 8.3% found once. This entry comes from a study of identical twins. The study, taken as a whole, reports: One should note that invariant MAIT and iNKT cells could partly confound zero-insertion analyses.

This same sample was also part of a study on yellow fever vaccine responses in identical twins.

The sample consisted of CD8+ T cells sorted from blood. The gene calls are TRBV12-3 or TRBV12-4 and TRBJ2-7; TRBD2 aligns across 11 bases. The clonotype comes from a woman aged 18-29 years in good health. The CDR3 protein is CASALRLAGGSYEQYF. CDR3 bases: TGTGCCAGCGCCCTCCGGCTAGCGGGAGGTTCCTACGAGCAGTACTTC.